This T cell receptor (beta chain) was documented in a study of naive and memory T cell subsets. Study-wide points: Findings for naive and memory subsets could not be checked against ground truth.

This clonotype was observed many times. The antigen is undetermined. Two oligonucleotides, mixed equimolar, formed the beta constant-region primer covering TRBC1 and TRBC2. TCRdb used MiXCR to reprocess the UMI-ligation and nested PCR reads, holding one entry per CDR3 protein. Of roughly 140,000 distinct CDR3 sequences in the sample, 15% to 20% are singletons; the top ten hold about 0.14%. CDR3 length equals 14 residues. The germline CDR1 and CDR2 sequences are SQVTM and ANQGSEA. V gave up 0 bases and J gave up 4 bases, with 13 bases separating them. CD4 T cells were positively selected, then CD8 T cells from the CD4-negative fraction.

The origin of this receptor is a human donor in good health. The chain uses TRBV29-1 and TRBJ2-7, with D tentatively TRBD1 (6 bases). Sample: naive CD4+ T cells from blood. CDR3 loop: CSVEDSVGHYEQYF. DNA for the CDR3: TGCAGCGTTGAAGATTCGGTGGGACATTACGAGCAGTACTTC.